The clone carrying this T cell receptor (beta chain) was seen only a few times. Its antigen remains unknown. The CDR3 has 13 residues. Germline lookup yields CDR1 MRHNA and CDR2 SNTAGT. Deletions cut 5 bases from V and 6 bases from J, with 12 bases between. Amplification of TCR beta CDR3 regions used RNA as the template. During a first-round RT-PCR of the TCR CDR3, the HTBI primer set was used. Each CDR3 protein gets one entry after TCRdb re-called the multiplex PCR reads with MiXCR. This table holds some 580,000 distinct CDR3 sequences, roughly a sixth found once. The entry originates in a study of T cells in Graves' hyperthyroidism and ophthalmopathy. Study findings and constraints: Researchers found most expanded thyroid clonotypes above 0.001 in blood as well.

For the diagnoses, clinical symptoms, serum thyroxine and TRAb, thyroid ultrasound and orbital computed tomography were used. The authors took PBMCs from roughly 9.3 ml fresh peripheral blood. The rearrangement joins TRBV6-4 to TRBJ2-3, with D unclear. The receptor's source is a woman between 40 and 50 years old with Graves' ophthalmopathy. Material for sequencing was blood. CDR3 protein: CASSRTHLDTQYF. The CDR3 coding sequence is TGTGCCAGCAGTCGGACCCACTTGGATACGCAGTATTTT.